This is a list of T cell receptor beta chains from one sample in a study of T-cell memory formation after mild COVID-19. TCRdb fed the 5' RACE reads into MiXCR, producing one record per CDR3 protein. The profile shows hundreds of thousands of distinct CDR3 sequences, approximately 15% of them singletons. Sequenced input: PBMCs or a T cell subset sorted from them (not recorded which). The source is a man between 18 and 35 years old who had mild COVID-19 (a few samples of this study predate the infection). Cell type and time point are not known. Each CDR3 is given without its conserved first and last residue.

V: TRBV27
CDR3: ASSLSDGTYEQY

V: TRBV15
CDR3: ATSRLGGRGTDTQY

V: TRBV19
CDR3: ASIDQGEIGNQPQH

V: TRBV12-3/TRBV12-4
CDR3: ASSFGSGGSTGETQY

V: TRBV5-4
CDR3: ASHRGTDTQY

V: TRBV5-1
CDR3: ASSWRGTRQETQY

V: TRBV11-2
CDR3: ASLGQGLNEQF

V: TRBV12-3/TRBV12-4
CDR3: ASSSAAGSYEQY

V: TRBV29-1
CDR3: SVCKTSGGTQETQY

V: TRBV2
CDR3: ASRPGQGWDTQY

V: TRBV18
CDR3: ASSLPHLADTGELF

V: TRBV5-1
CDR3: ASSLDEGNSYEQY

V: TRBV5-5
CDR3: ASSLEHQNTEAF

V: TRBV6-5
CDR3: ASSLSSGGLDTQY

V: TRBV6-5
CDR3: ASSPLGTGVNTEAF

V: TRBV7-5
CDR3: ISVPRAVSLSEKLF

V: TRBV27
CDR3: ASSIWVNQPQH

V: TRBV10-3
CDR3: AISGASDQPQH

V: TRBV12-3/TRBV12-4
CDR3: ASSPGLAGGPIYNEQF

V: TRBV4-1
CDR3: ASSQGDRGTDTQY

V: TRBV12-3/TRBV12-4
CDR3: ASRTWDRGYEQF

V: TRBV7-2
CDR3: ASSQDRDDGYT

V: TRBV29-1
CDR3: SVVRAHMNTEAF

V: TRBV30
CDR3: AWSPRGGGLETQY

V: TRBV27
CDR3: ASKTGVGNQPQH

V: TRBV27
CDR3: ASSTHGTGNTEAF

V: TRBV20-1
CDR3: SARDEGRVTEAF

V: TRBV5-6
CDR3: ASSGGGKETQY

V: TRBV7-6
CDR3: ASSWSRTSGANTGELF

V: TRBV7-2
CDR3: ASSHSNYGYT

V: TRBV5-1
CDR3: ASTRGQGNYGYT

V: TRBV9
CDR3: ASSAHLGPTMEQF

V: TRBV2
CDR3: ASRGLGVLYGYT

V: TRBV7-9
CDR3: ASSLAGARETQY

V: TRBV12-3/TRBV12-4
CDR3: ASSPEGGRDQPQH

V: TRBV3-1
CDR3: ASSQEGNYNEQF

V: TRBV5-4
CDR3: ASNRGGRTNEKLF

V: TRBV29-1
CDR3: SVGDRNQETQY

V: TRBV6-1
CDR3: ASSGFGAYEQY

V: TRBV10-3
CDR3: AISGGTGVPDTQY

V: TRBV9
CDR3: ASSLGLAGITDTQY

V: TRBV5-1
CDR3: ASSLGTSPNEKLF

V: TRBV2
CDR3: ASRTSGGSTGELF

V: TRBV29-1
CDR3: SVEVGPTNYGYT